This T cell receptor (beta chain) was identified in a study of T cells in localized non-small cell lung cancer. Comment on this clone: Its antigen is currently unknown.

Assay: immunoSEQ multiplex PCR; the TCRdb copy retains only in-frame clones and omits some. The data show roughly 58,000 clones, with 75% to 85% seen just once and about 4.5% held by the top ten. General study points: Analysis by sequencing included only one tumor region, so heterogeneity remains possible.

CDR3 size: 15 residues. Germline values: CDR1 SGHRS, CDR2 YFSETQ. The J segment lost 0 bases and the V segment lost 0 bases, leaving 3 bases of the junction unmatched. This sample comprised PBMCs, obtained before any cancer treatment. This chain uses TRBV5-1 with TRBJ2-7; 7 positions match TRBD2. The receptor was derived from a man between 40 and 69 years old with stage II lung adenocarcinoma. The CDR3 protein is CASSLGAGDSYEQYF. The CDR3 DNA sequence: TGCGCCAGCAGCTTGGGGGCGGGAGACTCCTACGAGCAGTACTTC.